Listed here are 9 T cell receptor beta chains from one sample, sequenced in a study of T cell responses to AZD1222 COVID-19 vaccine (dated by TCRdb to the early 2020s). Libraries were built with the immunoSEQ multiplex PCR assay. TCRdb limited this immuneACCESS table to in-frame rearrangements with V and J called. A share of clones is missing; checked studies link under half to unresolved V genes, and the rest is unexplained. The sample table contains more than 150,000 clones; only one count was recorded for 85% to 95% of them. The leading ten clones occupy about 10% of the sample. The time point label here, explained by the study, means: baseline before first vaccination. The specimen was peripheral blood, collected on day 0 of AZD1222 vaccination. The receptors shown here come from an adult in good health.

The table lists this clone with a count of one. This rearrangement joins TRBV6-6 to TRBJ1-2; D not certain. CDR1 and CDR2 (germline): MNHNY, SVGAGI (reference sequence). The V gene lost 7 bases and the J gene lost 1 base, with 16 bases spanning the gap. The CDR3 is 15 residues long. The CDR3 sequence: CASNSEARVNYGYTF. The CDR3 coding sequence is TGTGCCAGCAACTCAGAGGCAAGGGTTAACTATGGCTACACCTTC.

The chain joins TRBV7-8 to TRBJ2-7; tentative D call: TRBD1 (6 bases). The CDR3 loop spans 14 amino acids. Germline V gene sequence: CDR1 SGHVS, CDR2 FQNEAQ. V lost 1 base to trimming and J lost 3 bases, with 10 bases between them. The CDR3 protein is CASSLGTEIYEQYV. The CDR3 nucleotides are TGTGCCAGCAGCTTAGGGACAGAGATCTACGAGCAGTACGTC.

CDR3 in amino acids: CASIRFGKTDTQYF. In DNA, the CDR3 is TGTGCCAGCATAAGGTTCGGAAAAACAGATACGCAGTATTTT. V usage is TRBV2 and J usage is TRBJ2-3; D call uncertain. V lost 7 bases to trimming and J lost 3 bases, with 14 bases between them. The CDR3 extends over 14 amino acids. Germline V CDR1 and CDR2: SNHLY, FYNNEI.

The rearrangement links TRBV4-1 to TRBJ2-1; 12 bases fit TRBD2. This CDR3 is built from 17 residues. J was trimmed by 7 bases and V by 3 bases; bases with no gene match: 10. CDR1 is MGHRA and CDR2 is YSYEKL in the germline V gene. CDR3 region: CASSHDLAGGPGNEQFF. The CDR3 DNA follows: TGCGCCAGCAGCCACGACCTAGCGGGAGGGCCCGGAAATGAGCAGTTCTTC.

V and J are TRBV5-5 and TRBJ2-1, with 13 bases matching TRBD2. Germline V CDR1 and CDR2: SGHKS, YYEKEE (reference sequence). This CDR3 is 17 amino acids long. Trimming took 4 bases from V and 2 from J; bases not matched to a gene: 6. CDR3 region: CASSRTTSGGAYNEQFF. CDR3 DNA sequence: TGTGCCAGCAGCCGAACAACTAGCGGGGGGGCCTACAATGAGCAGTTCTTC.

CDR3 loop: CASSQVLGNPGNTIYF. CDR3 nucleotides: TGCGCCAGCAGCCAAGTGCTCGGGAATCCTGGAAACACCATATATTTT. The chain joins TRBV4-1 to TRBJ1-3; D remains unclear. The CDR3 is 16 amino acids. V dropped 1 base and J dropped 2 bases, with 12 bases sitting between them. Germline CDR1 is MGHRA and CDR2 is YSYEKL.

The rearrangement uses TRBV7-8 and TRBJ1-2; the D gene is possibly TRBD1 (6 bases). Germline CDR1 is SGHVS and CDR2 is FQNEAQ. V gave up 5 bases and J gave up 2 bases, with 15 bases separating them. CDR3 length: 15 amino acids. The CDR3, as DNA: TGTGCCAGCAGCCCGGACAGATTACTGAACTATGGCTACACCTTC. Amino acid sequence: CASSPDRLLNYGYTF.

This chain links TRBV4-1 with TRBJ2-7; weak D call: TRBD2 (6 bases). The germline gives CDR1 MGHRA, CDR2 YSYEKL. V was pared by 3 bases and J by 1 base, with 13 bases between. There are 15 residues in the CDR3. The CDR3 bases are TGCGCCAGCAGCCACGGGCGGGACGGTTCCTACGAGCAGTACTTC. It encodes CASSHGRDGSYEQYF.

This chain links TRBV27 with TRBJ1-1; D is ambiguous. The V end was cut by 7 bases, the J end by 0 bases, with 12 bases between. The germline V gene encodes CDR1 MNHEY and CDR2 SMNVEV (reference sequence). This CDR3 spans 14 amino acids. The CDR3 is CASTPGLMNTEAFF. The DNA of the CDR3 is TGTGCCAGCACCCCCGGACTGATGAACACTGAAGCTTTCTTT.